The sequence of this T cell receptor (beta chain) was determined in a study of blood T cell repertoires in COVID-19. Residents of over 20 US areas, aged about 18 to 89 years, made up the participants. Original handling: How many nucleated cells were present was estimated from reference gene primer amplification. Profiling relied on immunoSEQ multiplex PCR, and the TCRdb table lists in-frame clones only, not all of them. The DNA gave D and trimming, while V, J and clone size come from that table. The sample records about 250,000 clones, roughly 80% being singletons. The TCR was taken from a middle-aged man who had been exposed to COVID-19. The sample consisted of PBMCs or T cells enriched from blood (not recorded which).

Here the CDR3 DNA reads TGCGCCAGCAGCCGAACTAGCGGGAGAGGCAATGAGCAGTTCTTC. It yields the protein CASSRTSGRGNEQFF. J is TRBJ2-1 and V is TRBV5-1, with 11 nucleotides matching TRBD2. The CDR3 covers 15 residues. The V and J ends lost 4 bases and 6 bases, in that order; junction bases with no gene match: 6. Germline-derived CDR1 and CDR2 are SGHRS and YFSETQ.